The 8 T cell receptor beta chains listed next were all sequenced from one sample in a study of metastatic and nonmetastatic thyroid tumors (dated by TCRdb to between 2020 and 2021). Receptor amplification or capture employed PCR. Sequenced using an Illumina HiSeq 4000. TCRdb reprocessing: public reads trimmed at Q25 with fastp, clones called with MiXCR, in-frame beta chains kept. The sample contains tens of thousands of clones, 24% of them found a single time. The ten largest clones capture approximately 3.5% of the sample. None of the patients had been given any treatment before thyroid surgery. What was sequenced was blood. Receptors originate from a male donor with papillary thyroid cancer or a benign thyroid nodule (not recorded which). Some clones in this sample may be carry-over from other donors' samples.

Many counts were recorded for this clone. The chain combines TRBV20-1 with TRBJ2-1; 10 bases agree with TRBD2. This CDR3 is built from 14 residues. V lost 1 base, J lost 10 bases, and 7 bases stayed unmatched. Germline V gene lookup returns CDR1 DFQATT and CDR2 SNEGSKA (reference sequence). The CDR3 coding sequence is TGCAGTGCTAGAGTGCCGGGACTAGCGAGGGAGCAGTTCTTC. Protein sequence: CSARVPGLAREQFF.

This clone was counted many times. This chain links TRBV14 with TRBJ2-1; 7 bases match TRBD2. Germline V lookup: CDR1 SGHDN, CDR2 FVKESK. After removal of 2 bases from V and 4 bases from J, the junction contained 2 bases not matched to a gene. CDR3 length: 14 amino acids. The CDR3 nucleotides are TGTGCCAGCAGCCAAAAGCGGGATTACAATGAGCAGTTCTTC. Translation gives CASSQKRDYNEQFF.

At least ten counts were recorded for this clone. This sequence joins TRBV18 and TRBJ2-7; TRBD1 matches 10 bases. The germline gives CDR1 KGHSH, CDR2 LQKENI. V dropped 1 base and J dropped 5; count of bases not matched to a gene: 8. The CDR3 is 16 residues long. CDR3 DNA sequence: TGTGCCAGCTCACCACTTCCGGGACAGGGGAGCCACGAGCAGTACTTC. This codes for CASSPLPGQGSHEQYF.

This clone was recorded many times. The chain couples TRBV20-1 to TRBJ1-3, with D possibly being TRBD1 (5 bases). V lost 2 bases and J 7 bases, leaving 24 bases between the germline ends. Germline V lookup: CDR1 DFQATT, CDR2 SNEGSKA (reference sequence). The CDR3 sequence is 17 residues long. The CDR3 here is CSARSLEGSLWRNTIYF. CDR3 coding DNA: TGCAGTGCTAGATCTCTGGAGGGGAGCCTCTGGAGGAACACCATATATTTT.

This clone was counted ten times or more. The chain couples TRBV7-9 to TRBJ1-1, with D hard to call. The CDR3 covers 14 residues. Germline V gives CDR1 SEHNR, CDR2 FQNEAQ (reference sequence). The germline V and J ends were trimmed by 2 bases and 0 bases, with 7 bases remaining between them. CDR3 in amino acids: CASSLMGVNTEAFF. CDR3 sequence (DNA): TGTGCCAGCAGCTTAATGGGTGTGAACACTGAAGCTTTCTTT.

This clone showed up many times. CDR3 sequence: CASSPRPGQLAYEQYF. The CDR3 nucleotides are TGTGCCAGCAGCCCCCGTCCGGGACAGCTTGCCTACGAGCAGTACTTC. The chain combines TRBV11-2 with TRBJ2-7; 7 bases align to TRBD1. This CDR3 is built from 16 residues. V lost 5 bases and J lost 2; bases outside the gene matches: 12. Germline V CDR1 and CDR2: SGHAT, FQNNGV.

The chain joins TRBV11-2 to TRBJ2-7, with D perhaps TRBD1 or TRBD2 (6 bases each). Germline V CDR1 and CDR2: SGHAT, FQNNGV. Trimming left V 6 bases short and J 0 bases short, with 12 bases between. This CDR3 spans 14 amino acids. CDR3 nucleotide sequence: TGTGCCAGCAGGATAGGGGGGAGCTCCTACGAGCAGTACTTC. Residues: CASRIGGSSYEQYF.

The rearrangement links TRBV6-2 or TRBV6-3 to TRBJ2-6; D call uncertain. The germline V gene has CDR1 MNHEY and CDR2 SVGEGT. V was trimmed by 6 bases and J by 1 base, leaving 7 bases between them. This CDR3 spans 14 amino acids. CDR3: CASSRVSGANVLTF. DNA for the CDR3: TGTGCCAGCAGCCGTGTATCTGGGGCCAACGTCCTGACTTTC.